This TCR beta chain was identified during a study of blood T cell repertoires in COVID-19. Assay: immunoSEQ multiplex PCR; the TCRdb copy retains only in-frame clones and omits some. The repertoire holds roughly 200,000 clones, with just under 90% as singletons. Which cohort a participant joined came from the clinical history participants gave. The CDR3 is made up of 12 amino acids. After removal of 8 bases from V and 5 bases from J, the junction contained 5 bases not matched to a gene. Germline loops: CDR1 GTSNPN, CDR2 SVGIG (reference sequence). The receptor comes from a woman aged 30 to 39 with acute COVID-19. Sequenced input: PBMCs or T cells enriched from blood (not recorded which). The rearrangement links TRBV30 to TRBJ2-7; TRBD1 matches at 11 bases. CDR3 region: CAGGGQGDEQYF. The CDR3 DNA sequence: TGTGCCGGGGGGGGACAGGGGGACGAGCAGTACTTC.